This T cell receptor beta chain was retrieved from a study of long-term antiretroviral therapy in people with HIV. Regarding the study as a whole: Repertoire dominance by clones expanded before ART was seen at all time points. Whereas controls had wider CDR3 length ranges, HIV repertoires had narrower ones.

V was clipped by 7 bases and J by 4 bases, with 20 bases between them. Germline V gene data show CDR1 as SGHRS and CDR2 as YFSETQ. This CDR3 region has 15 residues. Turning to this clone: Its antigen is not known.

PBMC samples from each donor numbered at least one pre-ART and at least two post-ART. Version v3.0 of the immunoSEQ assay was performed at survey level. Target depth was roughly 40,000-55,000 T-cell genomes per sample. Profiling relied on immunoSEQ multiplex PCR, and the TCRdb table lists in-frame clones only, not all of them. This sample has 30,000 or so clones; more than 85% occur once, and the top ten carry 6% to 8.5%. The source is a man in his forties or fifties with HIV. The chain is built from TRBV5-1 and TRBJ1-2; possible D gene TRBD1, 5 bases. The material sequenced was unsorted PBMCs, taken about 5 years before starting antiretroviral therapy. The CDR3 coding sequence is TGCGCCAGCGGCGGCGGGGGAAAGGGCTTCTATGGCTACACCTTC. Translated, it gives CASGGGGKGFYGYTF.